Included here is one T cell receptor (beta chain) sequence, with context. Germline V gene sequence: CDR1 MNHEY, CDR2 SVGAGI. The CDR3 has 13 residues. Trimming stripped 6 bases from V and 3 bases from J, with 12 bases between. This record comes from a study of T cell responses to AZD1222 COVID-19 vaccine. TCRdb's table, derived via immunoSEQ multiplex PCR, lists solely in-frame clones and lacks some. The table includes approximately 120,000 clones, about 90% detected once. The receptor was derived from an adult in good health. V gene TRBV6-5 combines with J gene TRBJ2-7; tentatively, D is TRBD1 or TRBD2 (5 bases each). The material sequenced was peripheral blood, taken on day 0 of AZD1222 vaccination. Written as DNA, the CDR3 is TGTGCCAGCAGGAGGGGAAATTTCTACGAGCAGTACTTC. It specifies CASRRGNFYEQYF.